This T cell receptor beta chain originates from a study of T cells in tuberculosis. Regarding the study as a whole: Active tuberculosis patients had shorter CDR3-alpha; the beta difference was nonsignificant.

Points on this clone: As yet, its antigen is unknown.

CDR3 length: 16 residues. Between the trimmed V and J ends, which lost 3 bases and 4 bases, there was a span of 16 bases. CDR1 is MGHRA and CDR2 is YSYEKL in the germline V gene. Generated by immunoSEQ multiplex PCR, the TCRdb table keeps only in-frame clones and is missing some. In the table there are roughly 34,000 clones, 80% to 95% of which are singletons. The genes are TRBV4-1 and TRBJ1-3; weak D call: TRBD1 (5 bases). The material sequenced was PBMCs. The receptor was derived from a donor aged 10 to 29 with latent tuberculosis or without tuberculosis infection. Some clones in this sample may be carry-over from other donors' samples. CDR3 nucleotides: TGCGCCAGCAGCCACTTAGGGGTCAGGCTAGGAAACACCATATATTTT. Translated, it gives CASSHLGVRLGNTIYF.